This is a list of T cell receptor beta chains from one sample in a study of cytomegalovirus exposure and HLA in healthy donors. Measured with immunoSEQ multiplex PCR; TCRdb has only the in-frame clones, and not every one. The sample gives 120,000 to 150,000 clones, 60% to 85% of which show up once; 2.5% to 3% is in the top ten. Sequencing was done on a sample of PBMCs. Receptors were obtained from a male donor in good health and CMV-seronegative. The CDR3 runs from the conserved cysteine through the conserved F or W. D genes are given only for firm matches. Only part of the rows carry a size: once, few, many, or a class if the clone is expanded.

V gene,clone size,D gene,J gene,CDR3 protein,CDR3 DNA
TRBV7-3,once,.,TRBJ2-1,CASSLDTTMNEQFF,TGTGCCAGCAGCTTAGATACCACTATGAATGAGCAGTTCTTC
TRBV18,.,.,TRBJ1-1,CASSPPLGFMNTEAFF,TGTGCCAGCTCACCCCCATTGGGCTTTATGAACACTGAAGCTTTCTTT
TRBV4-1,.,TRBD1,TRBJ2-7,CASSRDSDSSYEQYF,TGCGCCAGCAGTCGGGACAGCGATAGCTCCTACGAGCAGTACTTC
TRBV9,.,.,TRBJ1-2,CASSVPIPGVDSGYTF,TGTGCCAGCAGCGTACCCATCCCAGGGGTGGACTCTGGCTACACCTTC
TRBV6-5,.,TRBD1,TRBJ1-3,CASRRDRGTGNTIYF,TGTGCCAGCAGACGGGACAGGGGAACTGGAAACACCATATATTTT
TRBV7-2,.,.,TRBJ2-1,CASSYRGGAEGYNEQFF,TGTGCCAGCAGCTACAGAGGGGGGGCAGAGGGCTACAATGAGCAGTTCTTC
TRBV18,.,.,TRBJ2-2,CASSPARGSSNTGELFF,TGTGCCAGCTCACCGGCCCGAGGGTCATCGAACACCGGGGAGCTGTTTTTT
TRBV10-2,.,TRBD2,TRBJ2-1,CASSDVGLALHEQFF,TGCGCCAGCAGTGATGTCGGACTAGCCTTGCATGAGCAGTTCTTC
TRBV27,.,.,TRBJ1-1,CASSSPRLDAEAFF,TGTGCCAGCAGTTCCCCCCGACTGGATGCTGAAGCTTTCTTT
TRBV2,.,TRBD2,TRBJ2-5,CASRSGLATETQYF,TGTGCCAGCAGAAGTGGACTAGCGACAGAGACCCAGTACTTC
TRBV7-9,.,.,TRBJ1-1,CASSLSASGAFF,TGTGCCAGCAGCTTAAGTGCGTCGGGAGCTTTCTTT
TRBV29-1,.,TRBD2,TRBJ2-3,CRAGREAGGTDTQYF,TGCCGCGCGGGAAGGGAGGCGGGAGGCACAGATACGCAGTATTTT
TRBV4-1,.,TRBD1,TRBJ2-5,CASSQGDRGRGAESVQYF,TGCGCCAGCAGCCAAGGGGACAGGGGGCGGGGTGCTGAGTCCGTGCAGTACTTC
TRBV9,once,.,TRBJ1-6,CASSPRHVNSPLHF,TGTGCCAGCAGCCCCCGACACGTTAATTCACCCCTCCACTTT
TRBV5-1,.,.,TRBJ1-2,CASSPLIGEEVYGYTF,TGCGCCAGCAGCCCACTGATAGGAGAGGAGGTCTATGGCTACACCTTC
TRBV5-1,.,TRBD2,TRBJ2-1,CASSRTGLAGANEQFF,TGCGCCAGCAGCAGGACGGGACTAGCGGGAGCCAATGAGCAGTTCTTC
TRBV27,.,TRBD1,TRBJ2-7,CASRYRDRVGEQYF,TGTGCCAGCAGATACCGGGACAGGGTGGGAGAGCAGTACTTC
TRBV19,.,TRBD1,TRBJ1-2,CASSIDRGYGYTF,TGTGCCAGTAGTATAGACAGGGGGTATGGCTACACCTTC
TRBV9,.,.,TRBJ1-2,CASSVNPGVAVNYGYTF,TGTGCCAGCAGCGTAAACCCGGGGGTGGCGGTGAACTATGGCTACACCTTC
TRBV2,once,.,TRBJ1-2,CASSTEINYGYTF,TGTGCCAGCAGTACCGAGATCAACTATGGCTACACCTTC
TRBV6-5,.,TRBD2,TRBJ2-1,CASSCRASGSSDEQFF,TGTGCCAGCAGTTGCCGGGCTAGCGGGAGCAGCGATGAGCAGTTCTTC
TRBV19,.,TRBD1,TRBJ2-7,CASSGQGKNEQYF,TGTGCCAGTAGTGGACAGGGTAAGAACGAGCAGTACTTC
TRBV4-1,few,.,TRBJ1-5,CASSQENPPTSQPQHF,TGCGCCAGCAGCCAAGAAAATCCGCCTACGAGTCAGCCCCAGCATTTT
TRBV15,.,.,TRBJ1-2,CATSRKGPSRGGYTF,TGTGCCACCAGCAGAAAGGGACCCTCTAGGGGGGGCTACACCTTC
TRBV18,.,.,TRBJ1-5,CASSPPGGNQPQHF,TGTGCCAGCTCACCCCCGGGGGGGAATCAGCCCCAGCATTTT
TRBV7-2,.,.,TRBJ2-3,CASSLTADTQYF,TGTGCCAGCAGCCTCACAGCAGATACGCAGTATTTT
TRBV6-6,many,.,TRBJ1-3,CASKTGGNTIYF,TGTGCCAGCAAAACCGGGGGAAACACCATATATTTT
TRBV7-9,once,.,TRBJ2-3,CASSQPKGSDTQYF,TGTGCCAGCAGCCAACCTAAGGGGTCAGATACGCAGTATTTT
TRBV7-9,.,TRBD1,TRBJ1-1,CASSAGQGVNTEAFF,TGTGCCAGCAGCGCCGGACAGGGGGTTAACACTGAAGCTTTCTTT
TRBV4-1,.,.,TRBJ2-1,CASSQAGNSYNEQFF,TGCGCCAGCAGCCAAGCGGGGAACTCCTACAATGAGCAGTTCTTC
TRBV18,.,TRBD1,TRBJ2-7,CASSLSRTGLNEQYF,TGTGCCAGCTCACTATCCCGGACAGGGCTCAACGAGCAGTACTTC
TRBV21-1,many,.,TRBJ2-7,CASRRGQKSGSSYEQYF,TGTGCCAGCAGAAGGGGGCAAAAGAGTGGATCGTCCTACGAGCAGTACTTC
TRBV11-3,.,.,TRBJ2-7,CASSFSGLSYEQYF,TGTGCCAGCAGCTTCTCGGGACTCAGCTACGAGCAGTACTTC
TRBV13,.,.,TRBJ1-1,CASNQRGALSGTEAFF,TGTGCCAGCAACCAGCGCGGGGCATTAAGCGGCACTGAAGCTTTCTTT
TRBV13,.,TRBD1,TRBJ1-2,CASSLTRGRFGYTF,TGTGCCAGCAGCTTAACCAGGGGGCGTTTTGGCTACACCTTC
TRBV6-1,.,TRBD2,TRBJ2-7,CASRGGLAGVRHF,TGTGCCAGCAGAGGGGGGCTAGCGGGAGTTCGGCACTTC
TRBV9,.,TRBD1,TRBJ2-7,CASSAGQGLTYEQYF,TGTGCCAGCAGCGCCGGACAGGGCTTAACCTACGAGCAGTACTTC
TRBV5-6,once,TRBD1,TRBJ1-2,CASSLEFDRVEGFGYTF,TGTGCCAGCAGCTTGGAATTCGACAGGGTGGAGGGCTTTGGCTACACCTTC
TRBV25-1,.,TRBD1,TRBJ1-2,CASSTRDRANYGYTF,TGTGCCAGCAGTACCCGGGACAGGGCTAACTATGGCTACACCTTC
TRBV2,.,TRBD1,TRBJ1-4,CASATGTGEEKLFF,TGTGCCAGCGCTACCGGGACAGGGGAGGAAAAACTGTTTTTT
TRBV11-3,.,.,TRBJ2-5,CASSPGPVETQYF,TGTGCCAGCAGTCCTGGGCCGGTAGAGACCCAGTACTTC
TRBV6-1,once,.,TRBJ2-7,CASSDTGYYEQYF,TGTGCCAGCAGTGACACAGGATACTACGAGCAGTACTTC
TRBV13,.,.,TRBJ1-1,CASSLGPGTEAFF,TGTGCCAGCAGCTTAGGGCCAGGGACTGAAGCTTTCTTT
TRBV11-3,.,TRBD1,TRBJ2-3,CASSSGTVRTDTQYF,TGTGCCAGCAGCTCCGGGACAGTACGCACAGATACGCAGTATTTT
TRBV4-2,.,TRBD2,TRBJ2-3,CASSPVAGSTDTQYF,TGTGCCAGCAGCCCCGTAGCGGGGAGCACAGATACGCAGTATTTT
TRBV7-2,few,.,TRBJ1-2,CASSPRVNYGYTF,TGTGCCAGCAGCCCCCGGGTGAACTATGGCTACACCTTC
TRBV18,.,TRBD2,TRBJ2-3,CASSPGLAKTDTQYF,TGTGCCAGCTCACCTGGACTAGCGAAAACAGATACGCAGTATTTT